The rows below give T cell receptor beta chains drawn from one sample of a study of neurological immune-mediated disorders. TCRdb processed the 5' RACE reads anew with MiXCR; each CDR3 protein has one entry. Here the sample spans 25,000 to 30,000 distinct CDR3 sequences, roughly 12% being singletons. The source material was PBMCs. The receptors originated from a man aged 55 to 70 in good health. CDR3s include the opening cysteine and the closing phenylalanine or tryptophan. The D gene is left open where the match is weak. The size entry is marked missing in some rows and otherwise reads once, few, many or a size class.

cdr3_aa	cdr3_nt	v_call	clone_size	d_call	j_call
CSVLTGVRTEAFF	TGCAGCGTGTTGACAGGGGTAAGGACTGAAGCTTTCTTT	TRBV29-1	many	TRBD1	TRBJ1-1
CSARDWTSVVYEQFF	TGCAGTGCTAGAGACTGGACTAGCGTGGTATATGAGCAGTTCTTC	TRBV20-1	many	TRBD2	TRBJ2-1
CAINRPGNNEQFF	TGTGCCATCAATCGGCCAGGGAACAATGAGCAGTTCTTC	TRBV10-3	many	NA	TRBJ2-1
CASSLVRAGGGNYEQYF	TGTGCCAGCAGCTTAGTACGGGCGGGAGGGGGGAATTACGAGCAGTACTTC	TRBV7-2	many	TRBD2	TRBJ2-7
CASSTQTGGRTEAFF	TGTGCCAGCAGTACTCAGACAGGGGGTAGAACTGAAGCTTTCTTT	TRBV6-6	many	TRBD1	TRBJ1-1
CASSLGGGWNQPQHF	TGTGCCAGCAGCTTAGGAGGGGGGTGGAATCAGCCCCAGCATTTT	TRBV7-9	many	NA	TRBJ1-5
CSVHPGQSTEAFF	TGCAGCGTGCATCCGGGACAGTCCACTGAAGCTTTCTTT	TRBV29-1	NA	TRBD1	TRBJ1-1
CASSGGRTSDNNEQFF	TGCGCCAGCAGCGGAGGTAGGACTAGTGATAACAATGAGCAGTTCTTC	TRBV5-1	many	TRBD2	TRBJ2-1
CSVTTLTPPGELFF	TGCAGCGTGACAACCCTCACCCCGCCCGGGGAGCTGTTTTTT	TRBV29-1	NA	NA	TRBJ2-2
CASGFLEGAYNEQFF	TGCGCCAGCGGCTTTCTAGAGGGAGCCTACAATGAGCAGTTCTTC	TRBV5-1	NA	NA	TRBJ2-1
CASRPLAGQETQYF	TGTGCCAGCAGACCCCTAGCGGGGCAAGAGACCCAGTACTTC	TRBV12-3/TRBV12-4	many	TRBD2	TRBJ2-5
CSVELAGLGYEQYF	TGCAGCGTTGAGTTGGCAGGGTTGGGATACGAGCAGTACTTC	TRBV29-1	many	NA	TRBJ2-7
CASSLTGIFEQFF	TGTGCCAGCAGCTTAACCGGGATTTTTGAGCAGTTCTTC	TRBV11-2	many	NA	TRBJ2-1
CSVVGAQPNQPQHF	TGCAGCGTTGTGGGGGCCCAACCGAATCAGCCCCAGCATTTT	TRBV29-1	medium-sized	NA	TRBJ1-5
CSVPRDSANYGYTF	TGCAGCGTCCCCCGGGACAGCGCTAACTATGGCTACACCTTC	TRBV29-1	many	TRBD1	TRBJ1-2
CSARDRVGMGNQPQHF	TGCAGTGCTAGAGATCGTGTAGGGATGGGCAATCAGCCCCAGCATTTT	TRBV20-1	many	NA	TRBJ1-5
CASSPTGSNTGELFF	TGCGCCAGCAGCCCCACAGGGTCGAACACCGGGGAGCTGTTTTTT	TRBV5-1	many	NA	TRBJ2-2
CASNQNTGTFTTPKYF	TGTGCCAGCAATCAAAATACCGGGACTTTTACAACCCCGAAGTACTTC	TRBV28	many	NA	TRBJ2-5
CASQADRNNEQFF	TGTGCCAGCCAAGCGGATCGTAACAATGAGCAGTTCTTC	TRBV2	many	NA	TRBJ2-1
CASSIGRQNEKLFF	TGTGCCAGCAGCATCGGGCGTCAGAATGAAAAACTGTTTTTT	TRBV7-2	many	NA	TRBJ1-4
CSVEDAPLDEQFF	TGCAGCGTTGAAGATGCTCCACTTGACGAGCAGTTCTTC	TRBV29-1	NA	NA	TRBJ2-1
CASRPWGREDNQPQHF	TGTGCCAGCAGGCCCTGGGGTCGGGAGGACAATCAGCCCCAGCATTTT	TRBV12-3/TRBV12-4	many	NA	TRBJ1-5
CASSLRLMNTEAFF	TGTGCCAGCAGTTTACGACTGATGAACACTGAAGCTTTCTTT	TRBV12-3/TRBV12-4	many	NA	TRBJ1-1
CSASRTQRSNNEQFF	TGCAGTGCTAGCAGGACCCAGCGGAGCAACAATGAGCAGTTCTTC	TRBV20-1	many	NA	TRBJ2-1
CASSQKAGGNTGELFF	TGTGCCAGCAGCCAGAAGGCGGGGGGGAACACCGGGGAGCTGTTTTTT	TRBV7-2	NA	TRBD2	TRBJ2-2
CASSLSQGEETEAFF	TGTGCCAGCAGCCTAAGTCAAGGGGAGGAGACTGAAGCTTTCTTT	TRBV7-9	NA	NA	TRBJ1-1
CAIRNDRVTEAFF	TGTGCCATCAGAAATGACAGGGTTACTGAAGCTTTCTTT	TRBV10-3	many	TRBD1	TRBJ1-1
CSARIDQNQPQHF	TGCAGTGCTAGAATCGACCAAAATCAGCCCCAGCATTTT	TRBV20-1	many	NA	TRBJ1-5
CASRGDRALNQPQHF	TGTGCCAGCAGAGGTGACAGGGCGTTGAATCAGCCCCAGCATTTT	TRBV2	many	TRBD1	TRBJ1-5
CASSLAGSRNEQFF	TGTGCCAGCAGTCTAGCGGGATCTCGCAATGAGCAGTTCTTC	TRBV28	many	TRBD2	TRBJ2-1
CASSLGLGTNTGELFF	TGCGCCAGCAGCTTGGGACTCGGGACTAACACCGGGGAGCTGTTTTTT	TRBV5-1	many	NA	TRBJ2-2
CASSRTAGQGRNEQFF	TGTGCCAGCAGCCGAACCGCCGGACAGGGTAGGAATGAGCAGTTCTTC	TRBV7-3	NA	TRBD1	TRBJ2-1
CASSYTGLPGDTQYF	TGCGCCAGCAGCTATACGGGACTTCCCGGAGATACGCAGTATTTT	TRBV5-1	many	NA	TRBJ2-3
CASSLPDTVTYEQYF	TGTGCCAGCAGTTTACCAGACACAGTAACCTACGAGCAGTACTTC	TRBV28	many	NA	TRBJ2-7
CASSHMKTSGNTDTQYF	TGTGCCAGCAGCCACATGAAGACTAGCGGGAACACAGATACGCAGTATTTT	TRBV14	many	TRBD2	TRBJ2-3
CASSPSPILGTTYEQYF	TGCGCCAGCAGCCCGTCGCCTATTCTCGGCACTACCTACGAGCAGTACTTC	TRBV5-1	many	NA	TRBJ2-7
CATSRDQGSRAKNIQYF	TGTGCCACCAGCAGAGATCAGGGGAGTCGGGCCAAAAACATTCAGTACTTC	TRBV15	many	NA	TRBJ2-4
CSVDGGPQDTQYF	TGCAGCGTAGACGGGGGGCCCCAAGATACGCAGTATTTT	TRBV29-1	many	NA	TRBJ2-3
CASSLGGVRNEKLFF	TGCGCCAGCAGCTTGGGAGGAGTTCGAAATGAAAAACTGTTTTTT	TRBV5-1	many	NA	TRBJ1-4
CASSLAATKILYEQYF	TGTGCCAGCAGTTTAGCGGCAACAAAAATACTCTACGAGCAGTACTTC	TRBV28	many	NA	TRBJ2-7
CASSPVTEFFSYNSPLHF	TGTGCCAGCAGCCCCGTTACAGAGTTTTTCTCCTATAATTCACCCCTCCACTTT	TRBV28	many	NA	TRBJ1-6
CASSLGPINQPQHF	TGTGCCAGCAGTTTGGGGCCGATCAATCAGCCCCAGCATTTT	TRBV12-3/TRBV12-4	many	NA	TRBJ1-5
CSASQGGGTYEQYF	TGCAGTGCTAGTCAGGGCGGGGGTACCTACGAGCAGTACTTC	TRBV20-1	many	TRBD2	TRBJ2-7
CASSYSAGVGYEQYF	TGTGCCAGCAGTTACTCGGCAGGGGTGGGGTACGAGCAGTACTTC	TRBV6-6	NA	NA	TRBJ2-7
CASSPDIYEQYF	TGTGCCAGCAGTCCCGATATCTACGAGCAGTACTTC	TRBV28	many	NA	TRBJ2-7
CASSQVRGTGTLYEQYF	TGTGCCAGCAGCCAAGTCCGGGGCACCGGGACTTTATACGAGCAGTACTTC	TRBV3-1	NA	NA	TRBJ2-7
CASSLDGGGRYEQFF	TGTGCCAGCAGCTTAGATGGGGGAGGGCGCTATGAGCAGTTCTTC	TRBV7-2	many	TRBD2	TRBJ2-1
CASSLFLSGNTIYF	TGTGCCAGCAGTTTGTTCCTTTCTGGAAACACCATATATTTT	TRBV12-3/TRBV12-4	many	NA	TRBJ1-3
CATSSPSGGGEQYF	TGTGCCACCAGCAGCCCTTCAGGCGGCGGCGAGCAGTACTTC	TRBV15	many	NA	TRBJ2-7
CAISESTVYERYF	TGTGCCATCAGTGAGTCGACAGTCTACGAGCGGTACTTC	TRBV10-3	NA	NA	TRBJ2-7
CASSQVGGANTEAFF	TGTGCCAGCAGCCAAGTGGGGGGGGCGAACACTGAAGCTTTCTTT	TRBV3-1	many	NA	TRBJ1-1
CASSQGGGDSYEQYF	TGCGCCAGCAGCCAGGGGGGGGGGGATTCCTACGAGCAGTACTTC	TRBV5-1	many	NA	TRBJ2-7
CASSLEGTTFGTIYF	TGTGCCAGCAGCTTAGAAGGGACAACCTTCGGGACCATATATTTT	TRBV7-2	many	NA	TRBJ1-3
CASSQVAGRGTMRQFF	TGTGCCAGCAGCCAAGTAGCCGGGAGGGGTACAATGAGGCAGTTCTTC	TRBV14	many	TRBD2	TRBJ2-1